The text below deals with one T cell receptor (beta chain). Its target is not known. The data were obtained in a study of T cells in Graves' hyperthyroidism and ophthalmopathy. Whole-study results and caveats: Most clonotypes expanded in thyroid above 0.001 were likewise present in blood.

The CDR3 is made up of 11 amino acids. From germline, CDR1 is SQVTM and CDR2 ANQGSEA. V trimming: 7 bases; J trimming: 3 bases; junction bases outside the gene matches: 0. Amplified TCR beta CDR3 regions came from RNA transcripts. The study used the HTBI primer set for a first-round RT-PCR of the TCR CDR3. TCRdb analysed the multiplex PCR reads with MiXCR anew, one entry per CDR3 protein. The table includes about 270,000 distinct CDR3 sequences, less than 30% detected once. Patients having uncontrolled infection, another autoimmune disease, pregnancy or lactation were not included. Sequencing was done on a sample of blood. The sequence derives from a man aged 40-50 years with Graves' hyperthyroidism that later progressed to Graves' ophthalmopathy. This chain connects TRBV29-1 to TRBJ2-5, with 9 bases lining up with TRBD1. The CDR3 reads CSGTGEETQYF. CDR3 nucleotides: TGCAGCGGGACAGGGGAAGAGACCCAGTACTTC.